The 27 T cell receptor beta chains in this list originate from one sample, sequenced in a study of vaccination and CD4 T cells after COVID-19 (dated 2022 in TCRdb). The treatment or condition label for this specimen denotes: approximately 9-day PBMC culture with coronavirus spike peptide pools or control peptides (ViraFEST assay). No cognate antigen is known for these TCRs. The library was prepared using PCR. Sequencing used an Illumina iSeq 100. TCR sequencing of DNA from cultured CD4+ T cells used the Oncomine TCR Beta short-read assay at the Johns Hopkins FTIC core. Using fastp trimming at Q25 and MiXCR clonotype assembly, TCRdb reanalyzed the public sequencing data and kept in-frame beta chains. CDR3 protein sequences are deduplicated, and each keeps its most common genes and DNA. Present in this sample are roughly 15,000 distinct CDR3 sequences, 65% to 85% of which were seen just once. Clones ranked in the top ten supply 4.6% of the sample.

Sequencing input: CD4+ T cells from blood, cultured in vitro. These receptors were collected from a human donor who had recovered from COVID-19.

The chain joins TRBV27 to TRBJ2-7, with D unclear. Germline loops: CDR1 MNHEY, CDR2 SMNVEV (reference sequence). The CDR3 is made up of 14 amino acids. The V gene lost 6 bases and the J gene lost 0 bases, with 12 bases spanning the gap. CDR3: CASRAQVGSYEQYF. CDR3 DNA sequence: TGTGCCAGCAGGGCCCAGGTGGGCTCCTACGAGCAGTACTTC.

V gene TRBV24-1 combines with J gene TRBJ2-3; 9 nucleotides line up with TRBD1. J lost 4 bases, V lost 6 bases, and 7 bases had no gene match. The germline gives CDR1 KGHDR, CDR2 SFDVKD. This CDR3 is 15 amino acids long. The CDR3 region is CATSRRDRDADTQYF. As DNA, the CDR3 is TGTGCCACCAGTCGGCGGGACAGGGACGCAGATACGCAGTATTTT.

The chain is built from TRBV2 and TRBJ1-5; 7 bases are a match to TRBD1. Germline CDR1 is SNHLY and CDR2 is FYNNEI. J lost 5 bases, V lost 6 bases, and 4 bases had no gene match. The CDR3 runs to 13 residues. This CDR3 reads CASRSDRDQPQHF. The CDR3 DNA is TGTGCCAGCAGGTCAGACAGGGATCAGCCCCAGCATTTT.

This chain's CDR3 is CASSLTPNSNQPQHF. CDR3 in DNA: TGTGCCAGCAGCTTAACACCCAATAGCAATCAGCCCCAGCATTTT. The chain is built from TRBV11-2 and TRBJ1-5; D unresolved. The V gene lost 2 bases and the J gene lost 0 bases, with 8 bases spanning the gap. This CDR3 spans 15 amino acids. CDR1 and CDR2 (germline): SGHAT, FQNNGV.

The rearrangement links TRBV4-3 to TRBJ1-6; TRBD1 aligns across 8 bases. There are 16 residues in the CDR3. Germline lookup yields CDR1 LGHNA and CDR2 YSLEER. V gave up 1 base and J gave up 8 bases; unmatched junction bases: 7. CDR3 loop: CASSQGGGTGDSPLHF. The CDR3 DNA follows: TGCGCCAGCAGCCAAGGCGGCGGGACAGGCGATTCACCCCTCCACTTT.

This clonotype has a handful of counts. This chain connects TRBV20-1 to TRBJ1-5; no definite D call. Germline values: CDR1 DFQATT, CDR2 SNEGSKA (reference sequence). The CDR3 sequence is 19 residues long. V was cut by 3 bases and J by 0 bases, with 24 bases left in between. The CDR3 region is CSASDKARNLAYSNQPQHF. Here the CDR3 DNA reads TGCAGTGCTAGTGACAAAGCAAGGAATCTTGCATATAGCAATCAGCCCCAGCATTTT.

The chain uses TRBV7-2 and TRBJ1-2, with D tentatively TRBD1 (6 bases). This CDR3 has 15 residues. With 3 bases removed from V and 4 bases from J, the gap between germline ends came to 15 bases. Per germline, CDR1 SGHTA and CDR2 FQGNSA. CDR3 in amino acids: CASSLTGVGIYGYTF. CDR3 sequence (DNA): TGTGCCAGCAGCTTGACAGGAGTCGGGATCTATGGCTACACCTTC.

The rearrangement uses TRBV5-1 and TRBJ2-7, with D perhaps given as TRBD1 or TRBD2 (5 bases each). Deletions cut 5 bases from V and 6 bases from J, with 15 bases between. This CDR3 spans 13 amino acids. CDR1 is SGHRS and CDR2 is YFSETQ in the germline V gene. CDR3 nucleotide sequence: TGCGCCAGCAGTTCCGGGACCTGGCGCGAGCAGTACTTC. It translates to CASSSGTWREQYF. Full variable domain (rest looked up from reference TRBV5-1 and TRBJ2-7): KAGVTQTPRYLIKTRGQQVTLSCSPISGHRSVSWYQQTPGQGLQFLFEYFSETQRNKGNFPGRFSGRQFSNSRSEMNVSTLELGDSALYLCASSSGTWREQYFGPGTRLTVT.

J is TRBJ2-7 and V is TRBV7-2; a possible D gene is TRBD1 (6 bases). The CDR3 loop spans 16 amino acids. V dropped 1 base and J dropped 0 bases, with 13 bases sitting between them. Germline CDR1 SGHTA, CDR2 FQGNSA. The CDR3 nucleotides are TGTGCCAGCAGCTTAGTGGGGGCTATTTCCTCCTACGAGCAGTACTTC. Translating it yields CASSLVGAISSYEQYF.

The chain is built from TRBV19 and TRBJ1-1; 9 bases are shared with TRBD1. J was trimmed by 4 bases and V by 4 bases; bases with no gene match: 10. Germline V gene lookup returns CDR1 LNHDA and CDR2 SQIVND (reference sequence). CDR3 length: 16 amino acids. CDR3 region: CASSTLGTGTGTEAFF. The CDR3, as DNA: TGTGCCAGTAGTACCCTCGGGACAGGGACCGGCACTGAAGCTTTCTTT.

This CDR3 is CASSYGRGQADQPQHF. CDR3 in DNA: TGTGCCAGCAGTTACGGGCGGGGACAGGCGGACCAGCCCCAGCATTTT. The chain couples TRBV6-5 to TRBJ1-5; 8 positions match TRBD1. Trimming cost V 2 bases and J 7 bases; bases outside gene matches: 10. Germline CDR1 is MNHEY and CDR2 is SVGAGI. CDR3 size: 16 residues.

The chain employs TRBV11-2 and TRBJ2-1; D may match TRBD1 or TRBD2 (5 bases each). The CDR3 totals 14 residues. Trimming removed 10 bases from V and 4 bases from J, with 17 bases in between. The germline CDR1 and CDR2 sequences are SGHAT and FQNNGV. The CDR3 protein is CATRAEWGYNEQFF. The CDR3 DNA is TGTGCCACCCGAGCGGAGTGGGGGTACAATGAGCAGTTCTTC. The whole variable domain, remainder taken from reference TRBV11-2 and TRBJ2-1, is EAGVAQSPRYKIIEKRQSVAFWCNPISGHATLYWYQQILGQGPKLLIQFQNNGVVDDSQLPKDRFSAERLKGVDSTLKIQPAKLEDSAVYLCATRAEWGYNEQFFGPGTRLTVL.

This clonotype was found once. This sequence joins TRBV28 and TRBJ1-4; D remains unclear. Germline CDR1 reads MDHEN; CDR2 reads SYDVKM. The germline V and J ends were trimmed by 6 bases and 5 bases, with 4 bases remaining between them. The CDR3 spans 11 residues. The CDR3 DNA follows: TGTGCCAGCAGCCTCAATGAAAAACTGTTTTTT. The encoded protein is CASSLNEKLFF.

The V and J genes are TRBV28 and TRBJ2-1; 8 nucleotides match TRBD1. The CDR3 contains 15 residues. CDR1 is MDHEN, CDR2 SYDVKM, per germline. The J segment lost 4 bases and the V segment lost 7 bases, leaving 9 bases of the junction unmatched. CDR3 region: CASNTQGAGYNEQFF. CDR3 in DNA: TGTGCCAGCAACACTCAGGGGGCGGGATACAATGAGCAGTTCTTC.

The CDR3 here is CSARASLNEKLFF. DNA for the CDR3: TGCAGTGCTAGGGCCAGTCTTAATGAAAAACTGTTTTTT. V and J are TRBV20-1 and TRBJ1-4; no definite D call. Germline V gene data show CDR1 as DFQATT and CDR2 as SNEGSKA (reference sequence). Trimming removed 3 bases at V and 4 bases at J, with 9 bases between. This CDR3 spans 13 amino acids.

The table lists this clonotype with a few counts. The chain carries TRBV11-2 and TRBJ1-5; D is unclear. CDR1 is SGHAT, CDR2 FQNNGV, per germline. V lost 5 bases and J 9 bases, leaving 23 bases between the germline ends. CDR3 length: 16 amino acids. In nucleotides, the CDR3 is TGTGCCAGCAGCGCCCATGGAGAGGTGGGAGGGCCGCCCCAGCATTTT. It codes for CASSAHGEVGGPPQHF.

The V and J genes are TRBV30 and TRBJ1-2; maybe TRBD1 (5 bases). From germline, CDR1 is GTSNPN and CDR2 SVGIG (reference sequence). The length of the CDR3 is 12 residues. V lost 8 bases and J lost 5, with 15 bases in between. The CDR3 nucleotides read TGTGCCCGGGACGCGAGGGGTTATGGCTACACCTTC. This translates into CARDARGYGYTF.

The chain joins TRBV4-2 to TRBJ1-1, with D hard to call. Germline V gives CDR1 LGHNA, CDR2 YNFKEQ. V was pared by 2 bases and J by 6 bases, with 13 bases between. CDR3 length: 14 amino acids. This chain's CDR3 is CASSQLERGAEAFF. CDR3 nucleotide sequence: TGTGCCAGCAGCCAACTAGAACGGGGTGCTGAAGCTTTCTTT.

The chain couples TRBV12-3 or TRBV12-4 to TRBJ1-2; no clear D gene. V gave up 6 bases and J gave up 8 bases, with 10 bases separating them. There are 11 residues in the CDR3. This CDR3 reads CASSQAPGYTF. As DNA, the CDR3 is TGTGCCAGCAGCCAAGCCCCGGGCTACACCTTC.

V is TRBV20-1 and J is TRBJ2-4, with unresolved D. The V end was cut by 3 bases, the J end by 2 bases, with 14 bases between. The CDR3 runs 15 residues. Germline lookup yields CDR1 DFQATT and CDR2 SNEGSKA (reference sequence). Here the CDR3 DNA reads TGCAGTGCTAGCCGAAACCAGCTCTCCAAAAACATTCAGTACTTC. It translates to CSASRNQLSKNIQYF.

This chain connects TRBV6-2 or TRBV6-3 to TRBJ1-5; 7 bases match TRBD1. This CDR3 is 15 amino acids long. V shed 4 bases, J shed 4 bases, and the junction held 7 bases outside the gene matches. Germline V gene sequence: CDR1 MNHEY, CDR2 SVGEGT. DNA of the CDR3: TGTGCCAGCAGTTCCCGACAGGGCGGAAATCAGCCCCAGCATTTT. The encoded protein is CASSSRQGGNQPQHF.

This rearrangement joins TRBV2 to TRBJ1-5, with D unresolved. Germline CDR1 SNHLY, CDR2 FYNNEI. Trimming removed 6 bases at V and 1 base at J, with 13 bases between. The CDR3 totals 15 residues. This chain's CDR3 is CASRPERFSNQPQHF. Here the CDR3 DNA reads TGTGCCAGCAGACCCGAAAGGTTCAGCAATCAGCCCCAGCATTTT.

This chain connects TRBV20-1 to TRBJ1-2; tentative D call: TRBD1 (5 bases). Trimming removed 1 base at V and 8 bases at J, with 14 bases between. CDR1 DFQATT and CDR2 SNEGSKA come from the germline V gene (reference sequence). CDR3 size: 13 residues. CDR3 DNA: TGCAGTGCTAGAGCGGGCAGGGTCTGGGGCTACACCTTC. The encoded protein is CSARAGRVWGYTF.

V and J are TRBV20-1 and TRBJ1-6; possible D gene TRBD1, 5 bases. V lost 6 bases, J lost 10 bases, and 22 bases lay in between. CDR1 and CDR2 (germline): DFQATT, SNEGSKA (reference sequence). The CDR3 loop spans 15 amino acids. The CDR3 is CSASASQGEGSPLHF. DNA for the CDR3: TGCAGTGCAAGCGCCTCCCAGGGAGAAGGATCACCCCTCCACTTT.

The J gene is TRBJ1-2, the V gene TRBV20-1; 8 bases match TRBD1. CDR3 length equals 15 residues. The germline CDR1 and CDR2 sequences are DFQATT and SNEGSKA (reference sequence). Trimming removed 6 bases from V and 5 bases from J; junction bases left unmatched: 14. The CDR3 loop reads CSAKLTGGDRYGYTF. The CDR3 DNA sequence: TGCAGTGCCAAACTTACAGGGGGGGATAGGTATGGCTACACCTTC.

The V and J genes are TRBV20-1 and TRBJ2-4; D unclear. Trimming cost V 5 bases and J 9 bases, with 8 bases left between them. The CDR3 is 10 amino acids. Germline V gene data show CDR1 as DFQATT and CDR2 as SNEGSKA (reference sequence). This chain's CDR3 is CSARSAIQYF. CDR3 nucleotides: TGCAGTGCTCGGAGTGCCATTCAGTACTTC.

The genes are TRBV7-9 and TRBJ2-5; D is unresolved. Between the trimmed V and J ends, which lost 2 bases and 0 bases, there was a span of 7 bases. Germline CDR1 SEHNR, CDR2 FQNEAQ (reference sequence). The length of the CDR3 is 14 residues. The chain's CDR3 is CASSLLKNQETQYF. Here the CDR3 DNA reads TGTGCCAGCAGCTTATTGAAAAACCAAGAGACCCAGTACTTC.